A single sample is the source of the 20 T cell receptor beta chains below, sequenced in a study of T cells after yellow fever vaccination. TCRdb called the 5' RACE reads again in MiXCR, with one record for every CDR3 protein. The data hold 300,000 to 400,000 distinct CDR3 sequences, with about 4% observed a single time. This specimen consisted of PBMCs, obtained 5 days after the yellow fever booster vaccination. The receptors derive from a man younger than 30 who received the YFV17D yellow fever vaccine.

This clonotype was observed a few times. CDR3 nucleotide sequence: TGTGCCAGCAGCACCGGACTAGCAGGCACAGATACGCAGTATTTT. Its translation: CASSTGLAGTDTQYF. The J gene is TRBJ2-3, the V gene TRBV6-2 or TRBV6-3; TRBD2 agrees at 8 bases. The CDR3 spans 15 residues. The V gene's germline CDR1 is MNHEY and CDR2 SVGEGT. V lost 6 bases and J lost 1; bases outside the gene matches: 6.

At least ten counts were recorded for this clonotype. DNA for the CDR3: TGCAGTGCTAGTATGACGGCTTATGGCTACACCTTC. Its protein product is CSASMTAYGYTF. The genes are TRBV20-1 and TRBJ1-2; D is ambiguous. This CDR3 has 12 residues. V lost 3 bases and J 5 bases, leaving 10 bases between the germline ends. The germline V gene has CDR1 DFQATT and CDR2 SNEGSKA (reference sequence).

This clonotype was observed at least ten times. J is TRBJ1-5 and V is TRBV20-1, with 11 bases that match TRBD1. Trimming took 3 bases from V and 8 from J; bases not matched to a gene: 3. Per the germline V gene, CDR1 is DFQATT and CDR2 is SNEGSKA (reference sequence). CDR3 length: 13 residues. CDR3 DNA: TGCAGTGCTAGCCGGGACAGGGGGAAGCCCCAGCATTTT. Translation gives CSASRDRGKPQHF.

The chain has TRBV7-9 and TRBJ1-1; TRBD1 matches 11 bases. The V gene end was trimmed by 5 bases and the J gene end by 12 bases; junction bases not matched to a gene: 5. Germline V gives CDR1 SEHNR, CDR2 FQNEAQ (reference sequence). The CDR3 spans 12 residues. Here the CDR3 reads CASSRGTGGTFF. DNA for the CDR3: TGTGCCAGCAGCAGGGGGACAGGGGGAACTTTCTTT.

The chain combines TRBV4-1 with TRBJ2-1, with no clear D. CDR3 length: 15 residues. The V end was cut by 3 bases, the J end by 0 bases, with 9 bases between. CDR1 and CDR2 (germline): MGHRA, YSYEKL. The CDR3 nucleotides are TGCGCCAGCAGCCAGGTGGGAAGCTCCTACAATGAGCAGTTCTTC. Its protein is CASSQVGSSYNEQFF.

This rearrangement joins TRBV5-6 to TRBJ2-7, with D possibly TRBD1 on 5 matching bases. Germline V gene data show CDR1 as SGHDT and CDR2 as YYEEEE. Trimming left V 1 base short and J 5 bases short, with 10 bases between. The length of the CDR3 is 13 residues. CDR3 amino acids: CASSLRRQNEQYF. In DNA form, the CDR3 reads TGTGCCAGCAGCTTGCGGAGACAGAACGAGCAGTACTTC.

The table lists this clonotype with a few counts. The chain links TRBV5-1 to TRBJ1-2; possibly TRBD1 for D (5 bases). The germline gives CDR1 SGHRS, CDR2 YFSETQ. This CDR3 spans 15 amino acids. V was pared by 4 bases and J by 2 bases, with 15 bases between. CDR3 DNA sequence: TGCGCCAGCAGCCCGAACGGGGGGGTCAACTATGGCTACACCTTC. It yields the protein CASSPNGGVNYGYTF.

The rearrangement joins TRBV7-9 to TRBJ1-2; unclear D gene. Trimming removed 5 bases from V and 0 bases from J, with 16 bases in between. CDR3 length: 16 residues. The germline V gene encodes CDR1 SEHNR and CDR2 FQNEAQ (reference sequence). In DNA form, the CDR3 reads TGTGCCAGCAGCCCTCAATTGGGTCCAGCTAACTATGGCTACACCTTC. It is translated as CASSPQLGPANYGYTF.

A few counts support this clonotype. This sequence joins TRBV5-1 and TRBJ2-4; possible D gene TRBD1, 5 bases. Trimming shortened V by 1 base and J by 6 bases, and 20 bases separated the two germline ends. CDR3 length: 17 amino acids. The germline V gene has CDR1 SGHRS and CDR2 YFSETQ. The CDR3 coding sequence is TGCGCCAGCAGCTTGAATCTGGGCAGGGTCGGTGGAAACATTCAGTACTTC. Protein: CASSLNLGRVGGNIQYF.

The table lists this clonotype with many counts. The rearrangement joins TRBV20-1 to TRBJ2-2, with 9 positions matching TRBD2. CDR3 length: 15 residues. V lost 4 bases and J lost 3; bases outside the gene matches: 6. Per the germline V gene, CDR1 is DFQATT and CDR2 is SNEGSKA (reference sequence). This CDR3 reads CSAKGSSGDTGELFF. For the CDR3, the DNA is TGCAGTGCTAAAGGCTCTAGCGGGGACACCGGGGAGCTGTTTTTT.

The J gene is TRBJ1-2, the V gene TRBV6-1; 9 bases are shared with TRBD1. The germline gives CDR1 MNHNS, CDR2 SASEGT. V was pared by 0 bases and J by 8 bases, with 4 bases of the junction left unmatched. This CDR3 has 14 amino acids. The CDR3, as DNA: TGTGCCAGCAGTGAAGCAGGACAGGGGATGGGCTACACCTTC. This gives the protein CASSEAGQGMGYTF.

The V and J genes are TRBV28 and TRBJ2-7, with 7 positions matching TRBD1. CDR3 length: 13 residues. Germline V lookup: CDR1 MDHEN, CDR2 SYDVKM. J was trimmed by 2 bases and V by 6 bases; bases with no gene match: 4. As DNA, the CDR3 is TGTGCCAGCAGCCGACAGGGCACCTACGAGCAGTACGTC. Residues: CASSRQGTYEQYV.

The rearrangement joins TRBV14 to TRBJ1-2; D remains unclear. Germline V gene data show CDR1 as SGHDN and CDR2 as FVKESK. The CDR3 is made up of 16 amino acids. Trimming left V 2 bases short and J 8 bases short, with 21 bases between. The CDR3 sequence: CASSQPGMDRVGGYTF. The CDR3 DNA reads TGTGCCAGCAGCCAACCTGGGATGGATAGGGTTGGGGGCTACACCTTC.

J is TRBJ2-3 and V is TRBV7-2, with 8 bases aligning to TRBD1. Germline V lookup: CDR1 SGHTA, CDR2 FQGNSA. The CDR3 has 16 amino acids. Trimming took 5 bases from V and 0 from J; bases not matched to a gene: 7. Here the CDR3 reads CASSRTQGASTDTQYF. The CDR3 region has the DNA TGTGCCAGCAGCCGAACTCAGGGGGCCAGCACAGATACGCAGTATTTT.

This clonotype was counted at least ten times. CDR3 residues: CASSLDMGVQPQHF. The DNA for the CDR3 is TGCGCCAGCAGCCTTGATATGGGGGTCCAGCCCCAGCATTTT. This sequence joins TRBV4-3 and TRBJ1-5, with TRBD1 as a possible D gene (5 bases). The CDR3 sequence is 14 residues long. V lost 4 bases, J lost 7 bases, and 14 bases lay in between. Germline V lookup: CDR1 LGHNA, CDR2 YSLEER.

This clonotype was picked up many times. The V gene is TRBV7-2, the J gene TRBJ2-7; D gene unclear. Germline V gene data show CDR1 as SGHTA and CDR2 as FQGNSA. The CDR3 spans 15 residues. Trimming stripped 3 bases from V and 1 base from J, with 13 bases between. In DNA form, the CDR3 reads TGTGCCAGCAGCTTCCAGACCGGCGTTTCCTACGAGCAGTACTTC. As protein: CASSFQTGVSYEQYF.

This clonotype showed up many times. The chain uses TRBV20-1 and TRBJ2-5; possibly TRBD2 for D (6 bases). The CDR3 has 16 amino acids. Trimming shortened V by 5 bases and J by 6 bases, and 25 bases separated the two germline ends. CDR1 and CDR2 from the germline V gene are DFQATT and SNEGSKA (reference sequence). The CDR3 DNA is TGCAGTGCTTTCAAGACTAGTAGGGGAGATCAACAGACCCAGTACTTC. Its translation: CSAFKTSRGDQQTQYF.

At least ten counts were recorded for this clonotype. CDR3 loop: CASSGGQGASYNEQFF. The DNA for the CDR3 is TGCGCCAGCAGCGGGGGACAGGGGGCATCCTACAATGAGCAGTTCTTC. The chain employs TRBV5-1 and TRBJ2-1, with 12 bases lining up with TRBD1. This CDR3 is built from 16 residues. V trimming: 4 bases; J trimming: 1 base; junction bases outside the gene matches: 3. CDR1 is SGHRS and CDR2 is YFSETQ in the germline V gene.

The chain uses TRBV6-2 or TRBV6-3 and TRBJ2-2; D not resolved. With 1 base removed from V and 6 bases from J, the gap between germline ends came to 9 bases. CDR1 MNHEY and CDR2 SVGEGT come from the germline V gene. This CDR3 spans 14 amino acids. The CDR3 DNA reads TGTGCCAGCAGTTACTTTCCCGTTTCCGGGGAGCTGTTTTTT. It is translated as CASSYFPVSGELFF.

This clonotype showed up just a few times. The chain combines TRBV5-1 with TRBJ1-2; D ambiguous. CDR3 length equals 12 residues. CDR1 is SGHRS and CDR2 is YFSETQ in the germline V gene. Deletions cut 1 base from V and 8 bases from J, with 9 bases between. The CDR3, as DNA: TGCGCCAGCAGCTTGCGGGAAGAAGGCTACACCTTC. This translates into CASSLREEGYTF.